Below, 22 T cell receptor beta chains from the same sample are listed, as sequenced in a study of cytomegalovirus exposure and HLA in healthy donors. The PCR was carried out with 60 Vbeta primers and 13 Jbeta primers. Using immunoSEQ multiplex PCR, the repertoire was profiled, and TCRdb retains in-frame clones only, with some absent. The profile shows 250,000 to 350,000 clones, just over 85% of them singletons. The sample consisted of PBMCs. These receptors were obtained from a man in his forties in good health and CMV-seropositive.

The gene calls are TRBV9 and TRBJ2-1; TRBD2 might be the D (6 bases). The CDR3 totals 15 residues. Germline-derived CDR1 and CDR2 are SGDLS and YYNGEE. Trimming pared 3 bases from V and 2 bases from J, leaving 12 bases between. CDR3 coding DNA: TGTGCCAGCAGCGCCCGGGACTTCGCCTACAATGAGCAGTTCTTC. This gives the protein CASSARDFAYNEQFF. The full variable domain, completed using reference TRBV9 and TRBJ2-1, is DSGVTQTPKHLITATGQRVTLRCSPRSGDLSVYWYQQSLDQGLQFLIQYYNGEERAKGNILERFSAQQFPDLHSELNLSSLELGDSALYFCASSARDFAYNEQFFGPGTRLTVL.

The V gene is TRBV19, the J gene TRBJ1-3; D is unclear. CDR1 and CDR2 from the germline V gene are LNHDA and SQIVND (reference sequence). The length of the CDR3 is 14 residues. V was trimmed by 3 bases and J by 0 bases, leaving 6 bases between them. CDR3 loop: CASSITGSGNTIYF. CDR3 coding DNA: TGTGCCAGTAGTATCACGGGCTCTGGAAACACCATATATTTT. The full variable domain, rest sourced from reference TRBV19 and TRBJ1-3, is DGGITQSPKYLFRKEGQNVTLSCEQNLNHDAMYWYRQDPGQGLRLIYYSQIVNDFQKGDIAEGYSVSREKKESFPLTVTSAQKNPTAFYLCASSITGSGNTIYFGEGSWLTVV.

The J gene is TRBJ2-1, the V gene TRBV11-2, with TRBD2 identical over 10 bases. The CDR3 contains 15 residues. J lost 8 bases, V lost 0 bases, and 4 bases had no gene match. Germline-derived CDR1 and CDR2 are SGHAT and FQNNGV. CDR3: CASSLEIAGGHEQFF. CDR3 DNA: TGTGCCAGCAGCTTAGAAATAGCGGGAGGCCATGAGCAGTTCTTC.

The rearrangement joins TRBV7-9 to TRBJ2-5; 9 bases align to TRBD2. V trimming: 5 bases; J trimming: 5 bases; junction bases outside the gene matches: 6. The CDR3 runs to 14 residues. CDR1 and CDR2 from the germline V gene are SEHNR and FQNEAQ (reference sequence). The CDR3 nucleotides are TGTGCCAGCAGCCCCCTAGCGGGATTGGAGACCCAGTACTTC. It specifies CASSPLAGLETQYF.

The chain combines TRBV19 with TRBJ2-7; TRBD2 matches 11 bases. The ends lost 4 bases at V and 4 bases at J; junction bases unmatched: 6. Germline V gives CDR1 LNHDA, CDR2 SQIVND (reference sequence). This CDR3 comprises 15 residues. The CDR3 here is CASSTTSGSGYEQYF. The CDR3 DNA sequence: TGTGCCAGTAGTACTACTAGCGGGAGTGGTTACGAGCAGTACTTC.

The J gene is TRBJ2-7, the V gene TRBV5-6; 7 nucleotides align to TRBD2. The CDR3 is 16 residues long. V was pared by 2 bases and J by 5 bases, with 13 bases of the junction left unmatched. CDR1 SGHDT and CDR2 YYEEEE come from the germline V gene. CDR3 loop: CASSFSAGGSPHEQYF. Here the CDR3 DNA reads TGTGCCAGCAGCTTTTCGGCGGGCGGGAGCCCCCACGAGCAGTACTTC.

This chain uses TRBV5-1 with TRBJ2-7, with 7 bases matching TRBD2. Germline V gives CDR1 SGHRS, CDR2 YFSETQ. This CDR3 is built from 13 residues. The junction had 3 bases not matched to a gene; V was cut back by 4 bases and J by 2 bases. The CDR3: CASSPAGAYEQYF. The CDR3 nucleotides are TGCGCCAGCAGCCCGGCGGGAGCCTACGAGCAGTACTTC.

The V call is TRBV5-1, the J call TRBJ2-1; 12 positions match TRBD2. The CDR3 is made up of 16 amino acids. Germline values: CDR1 SGHRS, CDR2 YFSETQ. Trimming at V came to 1 base and at J to 6 bases, leaving 5 bases not matched to a gene. The DNA of the CDR3 is TGCGCCAGCAGCTTGCCCCTAGCGGGAGGGTTCAATGAGCAGTTCTTC. Translated: CASSLPLAGGFNEQFF.

V and J are TRBV7-9 and TRBJ2-7, with D perhaps TRBD2 (5 bases). The CDR3 totals 15 residues. V lost 5 bases to trimming and J lost 0 bases, with 14 bases between them. Germline V lookup: CDR1 SEHNR, CDR2 FQNEAQ (reference sequence). This chain's CDR3 is CASSESGLSSYEQYF. The CDR3 DNA sequence: TGTGCCAGCAGCGAGTCGGGGTTAAGCTCCTACGAGCAGTACTTC.

The rearrangement uses TRBV18 and TRBJ2-2, with D maybe TRBD2 (5 bases). Trimming removed 4 bases from V and 5 bases from J, with 23 bases in between. Germline V lookup: CDR1 KGHSH, CDR2 LQKENI. CDR3 length: 18 amino acids. CDR3 region: CASSHYNKGRKWTGELFF. The CDR3, as DNA: TGTGCCAGCTCACACTACAACAAAGGGAGAAAATGGACCGGGGAGCTGTTTTTT. Drawing the rest from reference TRBV18 and TRBJ2-2, the complete variable domain is NAGVMQNPRHLVRRRGQEARLRCSPMKGHSHVYWYRQLPEEGLKFMVYLQKENIIDESGMPKERFSAEFPKEGPSILRIQQVVRGDSAAYFCASSHYNKGRKWTGELFFGEGSRLTVL.

The J gene is TRBJ2-2, the V gene TRBV9; 11 nucleotides align to TRBD1. The length of the CDR3 is 16 residues. Germline V gene sequence: CDR1 SGDLS, CDR2 YYNGEE. Losses at the gene ends were 4 bases for V and 3 bases for J; bases not matched to a gene: 5. The CDR3 region is CASSPGTGGYTGELFF. The DNA for the CDR3 is TGTGCCAGCAGCCCCGGGACAGGGGGTTACACCGGGGAGCTGTTTTTT. The full variable domain, with the rest looked up from reference TRBV9 and TRBJ2-2, is DSGVTQTPKHLITATGQRVTLRCSPRSGDLSVYWYQQSLDQGLQFLIQYYNGEERAKGNILERFSAQQFPDLHSELNLSSLELGDSALYFCASSPGTGGYTGELFFGEGSRLTVL.

The J gene is TRBJ2-7, the V gene TRBV6-5; D not certain. V lost 0 bases, J lost 4 bases, and 7 bases lay in between. From germline, CDR1 is MNHEY and CDR2 SVGAGI. The CDR3 covers 13 residues. The CDR3 loop is CASSYSPVYEQYF. The CDR3 DNA reads TGTGCCAGCAGTTACTCTCCGGTTTACGAGCAGTACTTC.

This chain joins TRBV30 and TRBJ2-1, with D possibly TRBD2 on 7 matching bases. This CDR3 is 14 amino acids long. The germline V gene has CDR1 GTSNPN and CDR2 SVGIG (reference sequence). V was pared by 7 bases and J by 1 base, with 14 bases between. Here the CDR3 DNA reads TGTGCCTTTAGGGGGGGGGAATCCTACAATGAGCAGTTCTTC. This sequence encodes CAFRGGESYNEQFF.

This clone was counted once. The chain couples TRBV19 to TRBJ2-7, with D possibly TRBD1 on 5 matching bases. The CDR3 covers 14 residues. V was shortened by 5 bases and J by 6 bases, with 17 bases between the two germline ends. Germline loops: CDR1 LNHDA, CDR2 SQIVND (reference sequence). CDR3 nucleotides: TGTGCCAGTAGTTTAGTCAGGGCCTCGGCCGAGCAGTACTTC. Translated, it gives CASSLVRASAEQYF.

This clone turned up a few times. The rearrangement uses TRBV29-1 and TRBJ2-1; D unclear. Deletions cut 8 bases from V and 0 bases from J, with 11 bases between. Germline loops: CDR1 SQVTM, CDR2 ANQGSEA. The CDR3 is 13 amino acids. CDR3 loop: CSSSSYSYNEQFF. In DNA, the CDR3 is TGCAGCTCCTCTAGTTACTCCTACAATGAGCAGTTCTTC.

The chain couples TRBV29-1 to TRBJ2-3, with a tentative D call TRBD2 (5 bases). The V end lost 1 base, the J end lost 1 base, and 9 bases lay between the germline ends. The germline gives CDR1 SQVTM, CDR2 ANQGSEA. This CDR3 contains 14 residues. The CDR3 region has the DNA TGCAGCGTTGAAGGTCCAGCGGGCACAGATACGCAGTATTTT. Translated, it gives CSVEGPAGTDTQYF.

V gene TRBV5-4 combines with J gene TRBJ1-2, with TRBD1 as a possible D gene (6 bases). This CDR3 is 14 amino acids long. The germline V gene encodes CDR1 SGHNT and CDR2 YYREEE (reference sequence). V gave up 4 bases and J gave up 2 bases, with 12 bases separating them. The CDR3 is CASSPGGANYGYTF. CDR3 sequence (DNA): TGTGCCAGCAGCCCCGGGGGGGCCAACTATGGCTACACCTTC. Complete variable domain (other parts from reference TRBV5-4 and TRBJ1-2): ETGVTQSPTHLIKTRGQQVTLRCSSQSGHNTVSWYQQALGQGPQFIFQYYREEENGRGNFPPRFSGLQFPNYSSELNVNALELDDSALYLCASSPGGANYGYTFGSGTRLTVV.

The chain uses TRBV2 and TRBJ1-5; no reliable D call. Germline V gene data show CDR1 as SNHLY and CDR2 as FYNNEI. The CDR3 has 13 amino acids. Trimming removed 1 base from V and 15 bases from J, with 16 bases in between. CDR3 coding DNA: TGTGCCAGCAGTGAAGTTTGGGCCCCAATTGGGCATTTT. It is translated as CASSEVWAPIGHF.

The chain carries TRBV28 and TRBJ2-7; 11 bases align to TRBD2. This CDR3 has 17 residues. V lost 1 base to trimming and J lost 2 bases; unmatched junction nucleotides: 7. In germline, CDR1 is MDHEN, CDR2 SYDVKM. Written as DNA, the CDR3 is TGTGCCAGCAGTTTATCGCCCGGACTAGCGGGCACCTACGAGCAGTACTTC. This translates into CASSLSPGLAGTYEQYF.

V and J are TRBV4-1 and TRBJ2-3, with D maybe TRBD2 (6 bases). Deletions cut 6 bases from V and 0 bases from J, with 19 bases between. The CDR3 has 17 amino acids. Germline V gene lookup returns CDR1 MGHRA and CDR2 YSYEKL. This CDR3 is CASSHSDSGLSTDTQYF. The CDR3 DNA reads TGCGCCAGCAGTCACTCTGACTCGGGACTTAGCACAGATACGCAGTATTTT.

CDR3 DNA: TGTGCCAGTATCCAATCCTCCGGAGGACAGGGAATGAACACTGAAGCTTTCTTT. Protein sequence: CASIQSSGGQGMNTEAFF. V gene TRBV19 combines with J gene TRBJ1-1; 8 bases match TRBD1. CDR3 size: 18 residues. Germline V lookup: CDR1 LNHDA, CDR2 SQIVND (reference sequence). J was trimmed by 0 bases and V by 7 bases; bases with no gene match: 16. Full variable domain (remainder filled in from reference TRBV19 and TRBJ1-1): DGGITQSPKYLFRKEGQNVTLSCEQNLNHDAMYWYRQDPGQGLRLIYYSQIVNDFQKGDIAEGYSVSREKKESFPLTVTSAQKNPTAFYLCASIQSSGGQGMNTEAFFGQGTRLTVV.

The V and J genes are TRBV7-3 and TRBJ2-1; no clear D gene. This CDR3 is 13 amino acids long. Germline CDR1 SGHTA, CDR2 FQGTGA. With 5 bases removed from V and 2 bases from J, the gap between germline ends came to 7 bases. CDR3 protein: CASSVDTYNEQFF. CDR3 nucleotides: TGTGCCAGCAGCGTAGACACCTACAATGAGCAGTTCTTC. Together with reference TRBV7-3 and TRBJ2-1, the CDR3 gives the full variable domain: GAGVSQTPSNKVTEKGKYVELRCDPISGHTALYWYRQSLGQGPEFLIYFQGTGAADDSGLPNDRFFAVRPEGSVSTLKIQRTERGDSAVYLCASSVDTYNEQFFGPGTRLTVL.